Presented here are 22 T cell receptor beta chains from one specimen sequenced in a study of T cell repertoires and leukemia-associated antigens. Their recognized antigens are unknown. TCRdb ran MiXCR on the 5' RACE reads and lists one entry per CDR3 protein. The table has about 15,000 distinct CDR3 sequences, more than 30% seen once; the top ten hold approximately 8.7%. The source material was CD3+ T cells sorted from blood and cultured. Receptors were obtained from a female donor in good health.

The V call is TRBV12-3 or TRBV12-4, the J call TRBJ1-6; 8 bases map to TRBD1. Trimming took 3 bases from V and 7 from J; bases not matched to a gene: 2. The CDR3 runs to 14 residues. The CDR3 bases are TGTGCCAGCAGTTTGGACAGGGCAAATTCACCCCTCCACTTT. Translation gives CASSLDRANSPLHF.

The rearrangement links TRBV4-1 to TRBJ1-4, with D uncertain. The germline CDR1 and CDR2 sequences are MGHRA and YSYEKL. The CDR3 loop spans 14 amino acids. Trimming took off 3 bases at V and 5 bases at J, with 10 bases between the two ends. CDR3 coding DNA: TGCGCCAGCAGCCAGATCTTCTTCAATGAAAAACTGTTTTTT. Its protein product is CASSQIFFNEKLFF.

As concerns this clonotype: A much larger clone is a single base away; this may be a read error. CDR3 coding DNA: TGTGCCAGCAGCCAATTCGGGTTCCAAGAGACCCAGTACTTC. Translated, it gives CASSQFGFQETQYF. The rearrangement uses TRBV3-1 and TRBJ2-5; D gene unclear. CDR3 length equals 14 residues. The V gene lost 2 bases and the J gene lost 1 base, with 8 bases spanning the gap. Germline V lookup: CDR1 LGHDT, CDR2 YNNKEL (reference sequence).

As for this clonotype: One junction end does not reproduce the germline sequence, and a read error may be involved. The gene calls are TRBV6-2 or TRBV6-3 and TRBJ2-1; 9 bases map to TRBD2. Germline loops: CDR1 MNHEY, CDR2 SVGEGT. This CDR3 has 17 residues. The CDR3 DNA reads TGTGCCAGCAGCTACGGGCCAGGCCTAGCGGGGATCAATGAGCGGTTCTTC. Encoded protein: CASSYGPGLAGINERFF.

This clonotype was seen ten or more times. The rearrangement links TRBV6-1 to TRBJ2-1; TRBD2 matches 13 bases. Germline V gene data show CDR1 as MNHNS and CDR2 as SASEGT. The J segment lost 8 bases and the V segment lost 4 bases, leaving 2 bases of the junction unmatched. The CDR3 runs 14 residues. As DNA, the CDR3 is TGTGCCAGCAGTGGGACTAGCGGGAGCGATGAGCAGTTCTTC. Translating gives CASSGTSGSDEQFF.

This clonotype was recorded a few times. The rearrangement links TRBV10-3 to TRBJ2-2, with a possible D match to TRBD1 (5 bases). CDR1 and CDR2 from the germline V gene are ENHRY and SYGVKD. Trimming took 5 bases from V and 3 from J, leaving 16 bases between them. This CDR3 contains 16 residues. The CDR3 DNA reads TGTGCCATCAGTTCAGGGATAGGGCGCCACACCGGGGAGCTGTTTTTT. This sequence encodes CAISSGIGRHTGELFF.

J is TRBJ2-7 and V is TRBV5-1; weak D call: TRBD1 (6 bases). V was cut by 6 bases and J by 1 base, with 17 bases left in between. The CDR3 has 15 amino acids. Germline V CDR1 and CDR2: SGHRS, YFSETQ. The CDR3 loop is CASKNREGGSYEQYF. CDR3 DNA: TGCGCCAGCAAGAACAGGGAAGGGGGTTCCTACGAGCAGTACTTC.

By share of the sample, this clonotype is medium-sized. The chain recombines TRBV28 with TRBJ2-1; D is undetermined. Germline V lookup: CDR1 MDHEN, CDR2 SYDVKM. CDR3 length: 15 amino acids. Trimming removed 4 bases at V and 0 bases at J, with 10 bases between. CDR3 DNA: TGTGCCAGCAGTTCGGGCGATGGCTCCTACAATGAGCAGTTCTTC. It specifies CASSSGDGSYNEQFF.

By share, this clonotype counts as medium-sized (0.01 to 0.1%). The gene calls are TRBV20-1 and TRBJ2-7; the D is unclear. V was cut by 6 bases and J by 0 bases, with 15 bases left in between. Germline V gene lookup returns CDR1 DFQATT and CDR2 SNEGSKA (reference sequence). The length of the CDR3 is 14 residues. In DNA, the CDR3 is TGCAGTGCCGCGACAACCAGGAGCTCCTACGAGCAGTACTTC. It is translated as CSAATTRSSYEQYF.

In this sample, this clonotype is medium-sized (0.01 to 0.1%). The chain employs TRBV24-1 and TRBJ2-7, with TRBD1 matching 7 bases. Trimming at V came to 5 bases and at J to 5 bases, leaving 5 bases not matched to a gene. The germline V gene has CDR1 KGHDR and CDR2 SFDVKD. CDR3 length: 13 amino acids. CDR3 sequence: CATSAAGGNEQYF. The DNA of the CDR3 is TGTGCCACCAGTGCGGCAGGGGGAAACGAGCAGTACTTC.

DNA for the CDR3: TGTGCCAGCAGCTTAGCCCTAGCGGGACAGGGGGCGGAGACCCAGTACTTC. This gives the protein CASSLALAGQGAETQYF. This sequence joins TRBV11-2 and TRBJ2-5, with 12 bases aligning to TRBD1. The CDR3 contains 17 residues. CDR1 is SGHAT and CDR2 is FQNNGV in the germline V gene. With V trimmed by 1 base and J by 5 bases, 8 bases remained unmatched.

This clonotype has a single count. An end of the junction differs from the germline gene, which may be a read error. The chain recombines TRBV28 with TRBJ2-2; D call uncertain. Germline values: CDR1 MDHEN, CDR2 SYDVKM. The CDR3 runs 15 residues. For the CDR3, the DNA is TGTGCCGGCAGTTTAACACCGGCGAACACCGGGGAGCTGTTTTTT. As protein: CAGSLTPANTGELFF.

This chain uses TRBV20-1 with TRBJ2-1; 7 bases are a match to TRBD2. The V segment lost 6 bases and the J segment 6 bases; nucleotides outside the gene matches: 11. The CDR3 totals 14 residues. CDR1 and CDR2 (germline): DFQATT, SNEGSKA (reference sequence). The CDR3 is CSALEWEGRNEQFF. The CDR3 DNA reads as TGCAGTGCCCTCGAGTGGGAGGGCCGCAATGAGCAGTTCTTC.

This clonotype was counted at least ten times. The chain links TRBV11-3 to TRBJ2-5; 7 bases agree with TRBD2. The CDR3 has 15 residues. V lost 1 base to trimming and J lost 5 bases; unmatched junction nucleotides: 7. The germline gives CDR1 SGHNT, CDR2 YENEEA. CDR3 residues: CASSLVQTSTETQYF. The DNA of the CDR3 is TGTGCCAGCAGCTTAGTACAGACTAGCACGGAGACCCAGTACTTC.

CDR3 protein: CASSAGRLTYEQYF. CDR3 DNA sequence: TGTGCCAGCAGTGCGGGGCGGCTTACCTACGAGCAGTACTTC. The J gene is TRBJ2-7, the V gene TRBV27; possibly TRBD2 for D (6 bases). CDR1 and CDR2 from the germline V gene are MNHEY and SMNVEV (reference sequence). V lost 5 bases, J lost 2 bases, and 13 bases lay in between. The CDR3 spans 14 residues.

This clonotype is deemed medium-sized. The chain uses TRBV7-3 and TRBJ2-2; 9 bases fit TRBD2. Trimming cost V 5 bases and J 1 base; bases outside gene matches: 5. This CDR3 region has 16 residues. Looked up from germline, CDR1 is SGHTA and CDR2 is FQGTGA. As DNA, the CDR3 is TGTGCCAGCAGCCCCGGGACTAGCAAGAACACCGGGGAGCTGTTTTTT. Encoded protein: CASSPGTSKNTGELFF.

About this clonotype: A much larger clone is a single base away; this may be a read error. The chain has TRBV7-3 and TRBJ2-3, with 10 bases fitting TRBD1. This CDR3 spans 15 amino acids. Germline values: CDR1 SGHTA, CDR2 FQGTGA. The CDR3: CTSSADRGRRDTQYF. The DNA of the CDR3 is TGTACCAGCAGCGCAGACAGGGGGCGCAGAGATACGCAGTATTTT.

CDR3: CSAMTSGRMDEQFF. In nucleotides, the CDR3 is TGCAGTGCAATGACTAGCGGGAGGATGGATGAGCAGTTCTTC. This sequence joins TRBV20-1 and TRBJ2-1, with 13 bases fitting TRBD2. The CDR3 runs to 14 residues. After removal of 6 bases from V and 8 bases from J, the junction contained 7 bases not matched to a gene. Germline CDR1 is DFQATT and CDR2 is SNEGSKA (reference sequence).

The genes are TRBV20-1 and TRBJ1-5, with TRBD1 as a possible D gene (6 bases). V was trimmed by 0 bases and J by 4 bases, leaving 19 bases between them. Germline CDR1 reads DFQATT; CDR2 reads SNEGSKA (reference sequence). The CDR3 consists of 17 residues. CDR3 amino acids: CSARDVAGHGTNQPQHF. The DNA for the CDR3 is TGCAGTGCTAGAGATGTTGCGGGACATGGGACGAATCAGCCCCAGCATTTT.

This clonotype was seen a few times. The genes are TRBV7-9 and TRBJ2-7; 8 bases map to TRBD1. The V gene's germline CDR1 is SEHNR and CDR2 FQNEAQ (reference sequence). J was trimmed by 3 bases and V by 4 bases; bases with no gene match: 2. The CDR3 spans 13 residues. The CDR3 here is CASSSGTGYEQYF. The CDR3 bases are TGTGCCAGCAGCTCCGGGACAGGCTACGAGCAGTACTTC.

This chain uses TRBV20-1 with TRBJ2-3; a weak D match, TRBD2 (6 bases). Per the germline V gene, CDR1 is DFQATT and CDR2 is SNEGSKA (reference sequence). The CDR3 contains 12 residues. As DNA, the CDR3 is TGCAGACGGAGGGCGCCCACAGATACGCAGTATTTT. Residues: CRRRAPTDTQYF.

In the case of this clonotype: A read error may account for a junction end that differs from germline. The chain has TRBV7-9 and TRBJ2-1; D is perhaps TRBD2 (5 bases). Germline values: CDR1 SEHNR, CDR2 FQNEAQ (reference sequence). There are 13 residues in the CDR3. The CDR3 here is CACSLGSRDEQLF. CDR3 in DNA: TGTGCCTGCAGCTTAGGATCACGGGATGAGCAGCTCTTC. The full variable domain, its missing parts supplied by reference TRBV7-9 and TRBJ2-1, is DTGVSQNPRHKITKRGQNVTFRCDPISEHNRLYWYRQTLGQGPEFLTYFQNEAQLEKSRLLSDRFSAERPKGSFSTLEIQRTEQGDSAMYLCACSLGSRDEQLFGPGTRLTVL.